This T cell receptor beta chain was observed in a study of graft-versus-host responses after intestinal transplantation. Across the study: Recipients had transplants, and these were multivisceral, liver-intestinal, or isolated intestinal. Each patient got anti-thymocyte globulin induction, then tacrolimus and steroids for about 3 years.

On this clone itself: As yet, its antigen is unknown.

V was clipped by 5 bases and J by 4 bases, with 20 bases between them. Germline V gene sequence: CDR1 SGHAT, CDR2 FQNNGV. CDR3 size: 16 residues. The protocol was immunoSEQ multiplex PCR, while the TCRdb copy is restricted to in-frame clones and leaves out a portion. This sample has 85,000 to 110,000 clones; approximately 94% occur once, and the top ten carry around 1%. Overall study findings and caveats: Ileal or blood samples showed some GvH clones first, and such clones were also found in recipient marrow. The highest levels of circulating GvH clones went along with early declines in HvG clones after transplant.

The source was unstimulated CD8+ T cells sorted from spleen or lymph node cells, collected before intestinal transplant. The clonotype was recovered from a human donor who received an intestinal transplant. V usage is TRBV11-2 and J usage is TRBJ2-5; tentative D call: TRBD2 (6 bases). In DNA, the CDR3 is TGTGCCAGCAGCCCCGGACGACAAGGGAGGAGAGAGACCCAGTACTTC. This codes for CASSPGRQGRRETQYF.